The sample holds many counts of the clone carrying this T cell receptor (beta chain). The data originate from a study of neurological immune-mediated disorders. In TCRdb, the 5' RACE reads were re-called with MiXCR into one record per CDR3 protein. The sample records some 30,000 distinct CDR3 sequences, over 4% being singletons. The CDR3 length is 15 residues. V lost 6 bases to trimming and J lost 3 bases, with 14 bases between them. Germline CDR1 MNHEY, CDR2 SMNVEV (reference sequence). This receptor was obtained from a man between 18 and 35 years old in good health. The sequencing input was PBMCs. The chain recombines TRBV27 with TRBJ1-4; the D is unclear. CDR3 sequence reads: CASRPRVGPNEKLFF. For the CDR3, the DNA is TGTGCCAGCAGGCCTCGAGTCGGGCCTAATGAAAAACTGTTTTTT.